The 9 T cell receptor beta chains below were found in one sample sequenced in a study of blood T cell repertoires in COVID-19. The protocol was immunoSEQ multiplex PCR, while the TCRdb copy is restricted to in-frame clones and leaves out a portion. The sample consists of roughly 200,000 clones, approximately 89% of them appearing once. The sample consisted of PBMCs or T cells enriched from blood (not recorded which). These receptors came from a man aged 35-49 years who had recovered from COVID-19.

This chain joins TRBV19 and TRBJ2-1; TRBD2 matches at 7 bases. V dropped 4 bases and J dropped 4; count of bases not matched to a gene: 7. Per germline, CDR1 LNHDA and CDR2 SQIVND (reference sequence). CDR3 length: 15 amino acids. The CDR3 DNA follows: TGTGCCAGTAGTAGACTAGCAGAATATTACAATGAGCAGTTCTTC. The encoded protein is CASSRLAEYYNEQFF.

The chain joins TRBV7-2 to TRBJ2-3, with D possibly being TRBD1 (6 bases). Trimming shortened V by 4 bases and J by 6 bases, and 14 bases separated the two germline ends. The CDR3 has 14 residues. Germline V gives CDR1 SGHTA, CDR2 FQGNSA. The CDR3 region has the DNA TGTGCCAGCAGCTCTATTGGGGGCCCGGATACGCAGTATTTT. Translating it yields CASSSIGGPDTQYF.

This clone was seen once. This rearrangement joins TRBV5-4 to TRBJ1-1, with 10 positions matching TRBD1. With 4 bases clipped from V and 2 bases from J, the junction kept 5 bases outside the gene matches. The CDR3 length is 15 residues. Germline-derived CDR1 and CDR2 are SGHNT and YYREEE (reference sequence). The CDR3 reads CASSIPTGGNTEAFF. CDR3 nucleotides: TGTGCCAGCAGCATCCCGACAGGGGGCAACACTGAAGCTTTCTTT.

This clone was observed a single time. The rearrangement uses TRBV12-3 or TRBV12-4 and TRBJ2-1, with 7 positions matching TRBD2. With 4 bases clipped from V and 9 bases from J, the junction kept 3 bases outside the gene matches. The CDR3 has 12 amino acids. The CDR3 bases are TGTGCCAGCAGTTCTGGGAGGGGTGAGCAGTTCTTC. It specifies CASSSGRGEQFF.

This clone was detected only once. The CDR3 region is CATSATKGEETQYF. The CDR3 DNA follows: TGTGCCACCAGTGCAACAAAAGGGGAAGAGACCCAGTACTTC. The chain links TRBV24-1 to TRBJ2-5; maybe TRBD1 (5 bases). V lost 5 bases to trimming and J lost 3 bases, with 12 bases between them. Germline CDR1 and CDR2: KGHDR and SFDVKD. The CDR3 extends over 14 amino acids.

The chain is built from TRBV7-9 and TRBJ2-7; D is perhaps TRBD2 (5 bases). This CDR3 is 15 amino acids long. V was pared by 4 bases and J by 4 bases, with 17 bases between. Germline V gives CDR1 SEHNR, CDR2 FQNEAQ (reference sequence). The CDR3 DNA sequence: TGTGCCAGCAGCTCAGACCGTGGTAGAGGGTACGAGCAGTACTTC. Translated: CASSSDRGRGYEQYF.

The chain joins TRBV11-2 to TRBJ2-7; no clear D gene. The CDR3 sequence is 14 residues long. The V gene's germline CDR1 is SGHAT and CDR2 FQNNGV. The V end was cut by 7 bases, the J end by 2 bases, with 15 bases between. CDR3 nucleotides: TGTGCCAGCACCCCAGTTCTGGTGACCTACGAGCAGTACTTC. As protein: CASTPVLVTYEQYF.

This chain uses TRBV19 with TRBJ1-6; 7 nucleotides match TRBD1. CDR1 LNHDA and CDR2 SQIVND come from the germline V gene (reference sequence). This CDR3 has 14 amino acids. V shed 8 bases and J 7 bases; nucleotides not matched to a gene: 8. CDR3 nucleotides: TGTGCCAGTCGGGACAGAGGGGCCAATTCACCCCTCCACTTT. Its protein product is CASRDRGANSPLHF.

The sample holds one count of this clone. This CDR3 is CASSLDGRDSYEQYF. CDR3 coding DNA: TGTGCCAGCAGCTTGGATGGGAGGGACTCCTACGAGCAGTACTTC. The chain joins TRBV5-4 to TRBJ2-7; 7 bases fit TRBD2. Germline values: CDR1 SGHNT, CDR2 YYREEE (reference sequence). Trimming at V came to 0 bases and at J to 0 bases, leaving 3 bases not matched to a gene. The CDR3 has 15 amino acids.